What follows is one T cell receptor (beta chain) and its context. A junction end diverges from the germline sequence, so it may reflect a read error. This specimen belongs to a study of T-cell reconstitution after alpha-beta-depleted transplantation in children. TCRbeta library construction was performed incorporating unique molecular identifiers. MiXCR, applied by TCRdb to the PCR reads, yields one record per CDR3 protein. The repertoire holds some 350,000 distinct CDR3 sequences, with under 13% as singletons. This TCR derives from a human donor who donated a stem cell graft to a child with acute lymphoblastic leukemia. This specimen was PBMCs from the stem cell graft donor, taken from the stem cell graft.

CDR3 sequence: CATTRARTSRGTDTQYF. CDR3 DNA sequence: TGTGCCACCACCAGAGCCCGGACTAGCCGAGGCACAGATACGCAGTATTTT. The chain links TRBV15 to TRBJ2-3; TRBD2 aligns across 8 bases. The CDR3 has 17 amino acids. Germline loops: CDR1 LNHNV, CDR2 YYDKDF (reference sequence).